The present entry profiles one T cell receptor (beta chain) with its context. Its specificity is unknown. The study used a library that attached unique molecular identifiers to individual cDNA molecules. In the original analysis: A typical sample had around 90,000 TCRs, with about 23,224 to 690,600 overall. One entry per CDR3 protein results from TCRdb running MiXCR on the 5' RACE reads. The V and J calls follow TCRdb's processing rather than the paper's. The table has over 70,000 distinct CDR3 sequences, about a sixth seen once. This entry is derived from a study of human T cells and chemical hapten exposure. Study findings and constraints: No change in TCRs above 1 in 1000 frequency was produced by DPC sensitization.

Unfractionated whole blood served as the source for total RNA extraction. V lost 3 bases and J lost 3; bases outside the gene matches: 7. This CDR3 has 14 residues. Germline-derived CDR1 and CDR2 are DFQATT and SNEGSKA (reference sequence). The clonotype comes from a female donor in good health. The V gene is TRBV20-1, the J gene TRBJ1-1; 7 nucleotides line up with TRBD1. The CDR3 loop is CSARFGQGDTEAFF. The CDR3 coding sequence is TGCAGTGCTAGGTTTGGGCAGGGGGACACTGAAGCTTTCTTT.